This TCR beta chain stems from a study of CD8+ T cells in alopecia areata. Overall study: The drug, tofacitinib, lasted 6 to 18 months, followed by 6 months off drug.

Comments on this clone: What it binds is unknown.

The J segment lost 4 bases and the V segment lost 4 bases, leaving 5 bases of the junction unmatched. CDR1 is SGHRS, CDR2 YFSETQ, per germline. This CDR3 spans 16 amino acids. Noted treatment: oral pan-JAK inhibitor, 5-10 mg twice daily. RNA, once extracted, was reverse transcribed into cDNA for use as the sequencing template. Data came from immunoSEQ multiplex PCR; TCRdb stores just in-frame clones and leaves some out. The sample consists of 150,000 to 200,000 clones, roughly 60% of them appearing once. Findings and limits, study-wide: A large proportion of expanded lesional clones were detected persisting in scalp and blood during tofacitinib.

The chain couples TRBV5-1 to TRBJ2-2; 12 nucleotides line up with TRBD2. The starting material was CD4+ T cells sorted from blood, obtained at week 24, from a patient treated with tofacitinib. The TCR was taken from a human donor with alopecia areata. CDR3 nucleotide sequence: TGCGCCAGCAGCCTTCGACTAGCGGGGGCCACCGGGGAGCTGTTTTTT. Protein sequence: CASSLRLAGATGELFF.